The TCR beta chain described here comes from a study of blood T cell repertoires in COVID-19. Across the study: Acute and convalescent COVID-19 samples came from the United States, Italy and Spain. Sample material is recorded as cDNA or gDNA derived from T cells, B-cell-depleted T cells, or PBMCs.

Source study methods: Amplified reference gene primers provided the basis for estimating nucleated cell counts. The data were produced by immunoSEQ multiplex PCR, yet TCRdb's version contains in-frame clones alone and is incomplete. D and trimming come from the DNA, and the V and J calls and clone size come from that table. The repertoire holds roughly 250,000 clones, over 80% seen once, with 6% to 7% in the top ten. Germline trimming cut 5 bases from V and 6 bases from J; bases unmatched to any gene: 11. The CDR3 is 15 residues long. Germline V gives CDR1 MDHEN, CDR2 SYDVKM. The sample was peripheral blood. The TCR comes from a woman aged 55 to 70 with active or convalescent COVID-19. This chain uses TRBV28 with TRBJ1-2; 8 bases align to TRBD1. This CDR3 reads CASSGGTGGVNGYTF. The CDR3 nucleotides read TGTGCCAGCAGTGGGGGAACAGGGGGAGTGAATGGCTACACCTTC.